This T cell receptor beta chain derives from a study of control samples from healthy donors and cancer patients. Data came from immunoSEQ multiplex PCR; TCRdb stores just in-frame clones and leaves some out. The table has 90,000 to 120,000 clones, around four fifths seen once. The length of the CDR3 is 15 residues. CDR1 MNHEY and CDR2 SVGAGI come from the germline V gene. V lost 0 bases and J 2 bases, leaving 10 bases between the germline ends. The source material was blood. The TCR comes from a man aged 18 to 29 in good health. This sequence joins TRBV6-5 and TRBJ1-1, with D perhaps TRBD1 (6 bases). The CDR3, as DNA: TGTGCCAGCAGTTACTCGGGGGGGCTCAACACTGAAGCTTTCTTT. Its translation is CASSYSGGLNTEAFF.